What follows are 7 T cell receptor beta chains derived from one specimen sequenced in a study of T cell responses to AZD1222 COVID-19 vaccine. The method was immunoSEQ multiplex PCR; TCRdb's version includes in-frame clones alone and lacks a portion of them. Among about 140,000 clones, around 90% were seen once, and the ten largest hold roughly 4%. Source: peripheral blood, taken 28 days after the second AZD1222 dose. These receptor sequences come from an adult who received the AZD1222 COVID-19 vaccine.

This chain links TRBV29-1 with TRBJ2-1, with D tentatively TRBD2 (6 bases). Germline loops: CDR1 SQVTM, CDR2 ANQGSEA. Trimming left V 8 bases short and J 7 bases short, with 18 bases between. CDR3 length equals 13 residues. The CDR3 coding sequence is TGCAGCACCGTCTCTAGCGAAGGAAATGAGCAGTTCTTC. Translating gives CSTVSSEGNEQFF.

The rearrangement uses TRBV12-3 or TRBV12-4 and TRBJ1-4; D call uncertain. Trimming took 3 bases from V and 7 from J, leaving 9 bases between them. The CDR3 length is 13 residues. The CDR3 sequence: CASSLGRIEKLFF. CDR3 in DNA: TGTGCCAGCAGTTTGGGCAGGATTGAAAAACTGTTTTTT.

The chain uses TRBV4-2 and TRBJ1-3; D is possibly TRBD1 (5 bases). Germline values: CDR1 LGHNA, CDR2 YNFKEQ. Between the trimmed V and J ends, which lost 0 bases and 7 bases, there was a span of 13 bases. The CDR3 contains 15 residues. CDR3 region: CASSQDPGAGNTIYF. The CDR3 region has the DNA TGTGCCAGCAGCCAAGATCCCGGGGCGGGGAACACCATATATTTT.

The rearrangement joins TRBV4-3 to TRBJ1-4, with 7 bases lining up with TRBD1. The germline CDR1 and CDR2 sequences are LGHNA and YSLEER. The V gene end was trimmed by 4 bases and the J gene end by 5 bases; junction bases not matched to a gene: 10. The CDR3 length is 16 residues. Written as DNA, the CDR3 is TGCGCCAGCAGCCGAGGGGAGGGCAGGGGGAATGAAAAACTGTTTTTT. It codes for CASSRGEGRGNEKLFF.

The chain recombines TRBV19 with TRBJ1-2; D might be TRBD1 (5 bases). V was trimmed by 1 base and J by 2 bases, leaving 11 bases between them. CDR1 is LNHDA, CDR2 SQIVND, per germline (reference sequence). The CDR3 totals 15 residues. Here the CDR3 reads CASSIGFRVNYGYTF. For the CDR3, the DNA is TGTGCCAGTAGTATAGGCTTCAGGGTAAACTATGGCTACACCTTC.

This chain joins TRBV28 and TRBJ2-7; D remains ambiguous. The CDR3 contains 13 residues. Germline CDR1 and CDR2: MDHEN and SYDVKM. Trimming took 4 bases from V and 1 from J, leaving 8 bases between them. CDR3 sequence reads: CASSYAISYEQYF. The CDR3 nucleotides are TGTGCCAGCAGTTACGCCATTTCCTACGAGCAGTACTTC.

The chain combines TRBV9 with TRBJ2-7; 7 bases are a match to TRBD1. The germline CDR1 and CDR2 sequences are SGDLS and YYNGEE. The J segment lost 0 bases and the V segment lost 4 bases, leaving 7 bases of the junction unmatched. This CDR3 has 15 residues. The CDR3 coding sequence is TGTGCCAGCAGCCCTAGGGACAGTCACTCCTACGAGCAGTACTTC. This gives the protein CASSPRDSHSYEQYF.